These T cell receptor beta chains were read from a single sample in a study of CD8+ T cells in alopecia areata. Generated by immunoSEQ multiplex PCR, the TCRdb table keeps only in-frame clones and is missing some. This sample carries approximately 220,000 clones, more than 30% of them seen once, and the ten largest clones take about 0.48%. Source: CD4+ T cells sorted from blood, taken between weeks 30 and 35, from a patient treated with tofacitinib. The receptors stem from a human donor with alopecia areata. CDR3s include the opening cysteine and the closing phenylalanine or tryptophan. The D gene is left open where the match is weak. Clone size appears in some rows only: once, few, many, or a class for an expanded clone.

V gene,D gene,J gene,clone size,CDR3 protein,CDR3 DNA
TRBV9,-,TRBJ1-2,-,CASSPGAGDNYGYTF,TGTGCCAGCAGCCCCGGGGCGGGGGATAACTATGGCTACACCTTC
TRBV6-5,TRBD1,TRBJ1-1,few,CASSYPGGTEAFF,TGTGCCAGCAGTTACCCAGGGGGCACTGAAGCTTTCTTT
TRBV7-7,-,TRBJ2-3,-,CASSPTSGTLNTDTQYF,TGTGCCAGCAGCCCTACGTCCGGGACGCTTAACACAGATACGCAGTATTTT
TRBV11-1,-,TRBJ2-5,few,CASTMDGYETQYF,TGTGCCAGCACGATGGACGGTTATGAGACCCAGTACTTC
TRBV11-2,-,TRBJ1-2,few,CASSEDRYNYGYTF,TGTGCCAGCAGCGAGGACCGCTATAACTATGGCTACACCTTC
TRBV6-6,-,TRBJ2-1,-,CASRPLQRNNEQFF,TGTGCCAGCAGGCCCCTCCAGCGGAACAATGAGCAGTTCTTC
TRBV27,TRBD1,TRBJ1-1,few,CASGPTGAGSTEAFF,TGTGCCAGCGGGCCGACAGGGGCCGGGAGCACTGAAGCTTTCTTT
TRBV2,TRBD1,TRBJ1-1,few,CASSGNRGAGAFF,TGTGCCAGCAGCGGGAACAGGGGGGCGGGAGCTTTCTTT
TRBV12-5,TRBD1,TRBJ2-1,-,CASGLGQGIDNEQFF,TGTGCTAGTGGTTTGGGACAGGGGATAGACAATGAGCAGTTCTTC
TRBV30,-,TRBJ2-1,few,CAWSGREISYNEQFF,TGTGCCTGGAGTGGCCGGGAGATCTCCTACAATGAGCAGTTCTTC
TRBV28,TRBD2,TRBJ2-1,few,CASSPGLALYNEQFF,TGTGCCAGCAGTCCGGGACTAGCCCTCTACAATGAGCAGTTCTTC
TRBV6-5,-,TRBJ2-3,-,CATGPRSGTDTQYF,TGTGCCACAGGACCGCGGTCTGGGACAGATACGCAGTATTTT
TRBV18,-,TRBJ2-3,-,CASSPITDTQYF,TGTGCCAGCTCACCTATTACAGATACGCAGTATTTT
TRBV27,TRBD1,TRBJ2-5,-,CASSLRTGSFVPETQYF,TGTGCCAGCAGTTTAAGGACAGGGTCGTTTGTTCCAGAGACCCAGTACTTC
TRBV5-6,-,TRBJ2-6,-,CASSLVAGANVLTF,TGTGCCAGCAGCTTGGTGGCTGGGGCCAACGTCCTGACTTTC
TRBV5-1,-,TRBJ1-1,few,CASSLDSGKDTEAFF,TGCGCCAGCAGCTTGGATTCTGGGAAGGACACTGAAGCTTTCTTT
TRBV6-5,-,TRBJ1-2,few,CASSYGRVGYGYTF,TGTGCCAGCAGTTACGGCAGGGTGGGCTATGGCTACACCTTC
TRBV4-1,-,TRBJ1-2,-,CASSQSDVGGYTF,TGCGCCAGCAGCCAATCGGACGTGGGCGGCTACACCTTC
TRBV29-1,-,TRBJ1-1,-,CSVVSAYETEAFF,TGCAGCGTTGTGTCGGCCTATGAGACTGAAGCTTTCTTT
TRBV27,-,TRBJ2-5,-,CASSPIGETQYF,TGTGCCAGCAGTCCTATCGGGGAGACCCAGTACTTC
TRBV29-1,-,TRBJ2-3,-,CSVRGPFADTQYF,TGCAGCGTGCGGGGGCCCTTTGCAGATACGCAGTATTTT
TRBV30,-,TRBJ2-5,-,CAWSESVETQYF,TGTGCCTGGAGTGAGTCCGTGGAGACCCAGTACTTC
TRBV29-1,-,TRBJ1-2,-,CSLRGLDYGYTF,TGCAGCCTCCGGGGCCTCGACTATGGCTACACCTTC
TRBV7-9,-,TRBJ2-1,-,CASSLAGTNEQFF,TGTGCCAGCAGCTTAGCGGGCACCAATGAGCAGTTCTTC
TRBV18,TRBD1,TRBJ2-7,few,CASSLQGEQYF,TGTGCCAGCTCACTACAGGGGGAGCAGTACTTC
TRBV7-9,TRBD2,TRBJ2-1,few,CASSSSSGTYNEQFF,TGTGCCAGCAGCTCATCGAGCGGGACCTACAATGAGCAGTTCTTC
TRBV11-2,-,TRBJ2-7,few,CASSLGTDGRQYF,TGTGCCAGCAGCCTCGGGACTGATGGACGGCAGTACTTC
TRBV6-1,-,TRBJ1-1,-,CASRDTSRGNLEAFF,TGTGCCAGCAGGGACACTTCGCGGGGCAATCTTGAAGCTTTCTTT
TRBV2,-,TRBJ1-1,-,CASSEARRGRFVAFF,TGTGCCAGCAGTGAAGCGAGGCGGGGGCGATTTGTAGCTTTCTTT
TRBV30,-,TRBJ2-3,-,CAWSGRGVPQYF,TGTGCCTGGAGTGGGAGGGGGGTTCCGCAGTATTTT
TRBV28,-,TRBJ2-5,many,CASSPPSVETQYF,TGTGCCAGCAGTCCACCTAGCGTGGAGACCCAGTACTTC
TRBV6-5,TRBD2,TRBJ2-1,few,CATSRGRNNEQFF,TGTGCCACCTCGCGGGGGAGGAACAATGAGCAGTTCTTC
TRBV7-2,TRBD1,TRBJ2-7,few,CASSLSGQAYEQYF,TGTGCCAGCAGCTTAAGTGGACAGGCTTACGAGCAGTACTTC
TRBV29-1,-,TRBJ2-3,few,CSSIGQVRDTQYF,TGCAGCTCTATTGGTCAAGTCAGAGATACGCAGTATTTT
TRBV30,TRBD1,TRBJ1-2,-,CAWTPWDGTGSYGYTF,TGTGCCTGGACCCCTTGGGACGGGACAGGTAGCTATGGCTACACCTTC
TRBV30,-,TRBJ2-2,-,CAWNLYGTNTGELFF,TGTGCCTGGAATCTATACGGTACGAACACCGGGGAGCTGTTTTTT
TRBV6-5,-,TRBJ1-1,-,CASSYSLTGRTEAFF,TGTGCCAGCAGTTACTCTTTGACAGGTCGGACTGAAGCTTTCTTT
TRBV5-1,TRBD1,TRBJ1-2,-,CASTKTGGSDGYTF,TGCGCCAGCACGAAGACAGGGGGATCGGATGGCTACACCTTC
TRBV4-1,-,TRBJ2-7,once,CASSQGRGGDYEQYF,TGCGCCAGCAGCCAAGGGCGAGGGGGGGACTACGAGCAGTACTTC
TRBV30,-,TRBJ1-1,-,CAWSNQGSEAFF,TGTGCCTGGAGTAACCAGGGTTCTGAAGCTTTCTTT
TRBV30,-,TRBJ1-3,-,CAWRTGTHGNTIYF,TGTGCCTGGAGGACCGGGACACACGGAAACACCATATATTTT
TRBV25-1,-,TRBJ2-7,few,CASSGFPYEQYF,TGTGCCAGCAGTGGATTTCCCTACGAGCAGTACTTC
TRBV6-1,TRBD2,TRBJ2-1,-,CASRFTGTSIEQFF,TGTGCCAGCAGGTTCACCGGGACTAGCATAGAGCAGTTCTTC
TRBV28,-,TRBJ1-1,-,CASSPRGVLNTEAFF,TGTGCCAGCAGCCCCCGAGGGGTCCTGAACACTGAAGCTTTCTTT
TRBV5-1,TRBD1,TRBJ2-5,-,CASSSSGQGALETQYF,TGCGCCAGCAGCTCATCGGGACAGGGGGCGTTGGAGACCCAGTACTTC
TRBV6-6,-,TRBJ2-7,-,CASSSPSKGIYEQYF,TGTGCCAGCAGTTCCCCCTCCAAAGGGATCTACGAGCAGTACTTC
TRBV6-5,-,TRBJ2-3,-,CASSYSRTSLDTQYF,TGTGCCAGCAGTTACTCCCGGACAAGTTTAGATACGCAGTATTTT
TRBV25-1,-,TRBJ2-7,-,CASTTQGGGPYEQYF,TGTGCCAGCACTACACAGGGTGGAGGACCCTACGAGCAGTACTTC
TRBV2,-,TRBJ1-2,-,CASGQGYGYTF,TGTGCCAGCGGGCAGGGCTATGGCTACACCTTC
TRBV7-9,-,TRBJ1-1,few,CASSLLIQANTEAFF,TGTGCCAGCAGCTTATTGATCCAGGCGAACACTGAAGCTTTCTTT
TRBV11-2,-,TRBJ1-1,-,CASSWGRTEAFF,TGTGCCAGCAGTTGGGGTAGGACTGAAGCTTTCTTT
TRBV7-9,-,TRBJ2-3,few,CASMFTPTDTQYF,TGTGCCAGCATGTTTACACCCACAGATACGCAGTATTTT
TRBV2,-,TRBJ2-7,few,CASRIGPWATYEQYF,TGTGCCAGCCGAATCGGACCCTGGGCGACCTACGAGCAGTACTTC
TRBV25-1,TRBD1,TRBJ2-7,-,CASSVAGQGAASYEQYF,TGTGCCAGCAGTGTCGCGGGACAGGGTGCGGCAAGCTACGAGCAGTACTTC
TRBV23-1,-,TRBJ1-2,many,CASSQSWTIPSPYTF,TGCGCCAGCAGTCAATCCTGGACAATCCCCTCGCCCTACACCTTC
TRBV19,-,TRBJ2-2,-,CASSTGRTGELFF,TGTGCCAGTAGTACAGGGCGCACCGGGGAGCTGTTTTTT